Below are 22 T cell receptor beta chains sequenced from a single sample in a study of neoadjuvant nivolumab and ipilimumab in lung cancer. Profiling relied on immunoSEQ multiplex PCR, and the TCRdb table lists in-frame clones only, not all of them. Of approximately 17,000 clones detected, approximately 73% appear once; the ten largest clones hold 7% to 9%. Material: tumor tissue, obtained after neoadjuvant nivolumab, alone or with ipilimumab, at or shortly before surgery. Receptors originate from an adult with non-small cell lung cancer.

CDR3 protein: CASSLGAGFFETQYF. In DNA form, the CDR3 reads TGTGCCAGCAGTTTGGGAGCAGGGTTTTTCGAGACCCAGTACTTC. This sequence joins TRBV27 and TRBJ2-5; D possibly matches TRBD1 or TRBD2 (5 bases each). Trimming pared 3 bases from V and 5 bases from J, leaving 16 bases between. This CDR3 has 15 residues. Germline values: CDR1 MNHEY, CDR2 SMNVEV (reference sequence).

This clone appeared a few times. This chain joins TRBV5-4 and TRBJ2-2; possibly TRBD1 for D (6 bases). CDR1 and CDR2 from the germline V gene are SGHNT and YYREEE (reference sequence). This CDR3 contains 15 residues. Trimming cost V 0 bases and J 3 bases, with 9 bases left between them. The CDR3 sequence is CASSLGDTDTGELFF. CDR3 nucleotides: TGTGCCAGCAGCTTGGGGGACACCGACACCGGGGAGCTGTTTTTT.

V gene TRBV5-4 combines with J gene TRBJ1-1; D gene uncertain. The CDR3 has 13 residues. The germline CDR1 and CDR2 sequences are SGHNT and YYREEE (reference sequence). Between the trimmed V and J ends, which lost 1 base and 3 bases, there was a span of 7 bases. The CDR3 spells CASSLPGYTEAFF. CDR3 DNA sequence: TGTGCCAGCAGCTTGCCGGGTTACACTGAAGCTTTCTTT.

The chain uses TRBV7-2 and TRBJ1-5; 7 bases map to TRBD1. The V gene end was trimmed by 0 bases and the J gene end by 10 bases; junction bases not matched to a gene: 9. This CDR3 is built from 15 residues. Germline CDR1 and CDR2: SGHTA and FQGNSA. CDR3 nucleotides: TGTGCCAGCAGCTTAGCCATTGGACAGGAGTACCCCCAGCATTTT. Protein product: CASSLAIGQEYPQHF.

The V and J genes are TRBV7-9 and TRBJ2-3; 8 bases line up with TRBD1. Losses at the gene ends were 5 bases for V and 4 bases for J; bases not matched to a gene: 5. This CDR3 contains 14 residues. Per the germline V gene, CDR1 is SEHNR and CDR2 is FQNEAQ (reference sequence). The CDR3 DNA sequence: TGTGCCAGCAGCCCGGGACAGGCGGCAGATACGCAGTATTTT. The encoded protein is CASSPGQAADTQYF.

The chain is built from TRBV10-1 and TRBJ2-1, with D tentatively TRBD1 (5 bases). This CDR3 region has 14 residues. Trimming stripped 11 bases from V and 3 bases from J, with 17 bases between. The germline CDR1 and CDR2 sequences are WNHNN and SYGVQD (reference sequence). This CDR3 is CASGGQGNYNEQFF. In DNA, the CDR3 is TGCGCCTCCGGTGGGCAGGGTAACTACAATGAGCAGTTCTTC.

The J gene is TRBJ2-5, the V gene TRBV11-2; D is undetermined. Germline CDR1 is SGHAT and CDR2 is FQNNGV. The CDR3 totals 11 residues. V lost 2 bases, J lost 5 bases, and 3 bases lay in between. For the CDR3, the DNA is TGTGCCAGCAGCTTAAGGGAGACCCAGTACTTC. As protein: CASSLRETQYF.

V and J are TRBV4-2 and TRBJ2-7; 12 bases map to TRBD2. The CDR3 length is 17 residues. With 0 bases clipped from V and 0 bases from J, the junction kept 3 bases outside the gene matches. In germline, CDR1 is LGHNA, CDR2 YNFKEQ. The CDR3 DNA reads TGTGCCAGCAGCCAAGATTCGACTAGCGGGAGCTCCTACGAGCAGTACTTC. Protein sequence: CASSQDSTSGSSYEQYF.

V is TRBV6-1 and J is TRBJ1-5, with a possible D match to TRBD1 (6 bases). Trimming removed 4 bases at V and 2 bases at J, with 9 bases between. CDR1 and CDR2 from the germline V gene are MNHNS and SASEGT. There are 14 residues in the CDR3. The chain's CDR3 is CASSVEGGNQPQHF. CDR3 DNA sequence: TGTGCCAGCAGTGTGGAGGGGGGCAATCAGCCCCAGCATTTT.

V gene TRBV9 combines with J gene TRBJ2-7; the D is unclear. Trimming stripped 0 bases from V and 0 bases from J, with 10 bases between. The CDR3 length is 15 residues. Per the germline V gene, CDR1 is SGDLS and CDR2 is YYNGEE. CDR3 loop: CASSVGPYSSYEQYF. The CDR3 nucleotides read TGTGCCAGCAGCGTAGGTCCCTACAGCTCCTACGAGCAGTACTTC.

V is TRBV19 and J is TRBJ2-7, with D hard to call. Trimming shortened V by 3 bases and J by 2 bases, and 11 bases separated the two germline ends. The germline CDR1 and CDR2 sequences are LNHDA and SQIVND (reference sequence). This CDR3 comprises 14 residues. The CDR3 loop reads CASSISLVAYEQYF. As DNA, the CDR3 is TGTGCCAGTAGTATTTCCTTGGTCGCCTACGAGCAGTACTTC.

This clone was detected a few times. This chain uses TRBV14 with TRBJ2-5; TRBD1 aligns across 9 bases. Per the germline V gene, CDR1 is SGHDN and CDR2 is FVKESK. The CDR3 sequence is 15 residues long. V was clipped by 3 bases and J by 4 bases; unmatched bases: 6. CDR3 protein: CASSQRGTGSETQYF. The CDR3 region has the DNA TGTGCCAGCAGCCAGAGAGGGACAGGGTCAGAGACCCAGTACTTC.

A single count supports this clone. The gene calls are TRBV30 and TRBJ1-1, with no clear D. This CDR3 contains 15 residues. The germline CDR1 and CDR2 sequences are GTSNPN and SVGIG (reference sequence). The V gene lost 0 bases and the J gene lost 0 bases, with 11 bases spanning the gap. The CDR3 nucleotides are TGTGCCTGGAGTGTACGCGGTCTGCTGAACACTGAAGCTTTCTTT. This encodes CAWSVRGLLNTEAFF.

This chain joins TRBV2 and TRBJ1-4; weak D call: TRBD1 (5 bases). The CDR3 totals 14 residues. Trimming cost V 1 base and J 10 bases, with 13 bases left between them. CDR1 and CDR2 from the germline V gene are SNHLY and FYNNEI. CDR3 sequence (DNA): TGTGCCAGCAGTGAAGGGACACCAAGCGGAAAACTGTTTTTT. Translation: CASSEGTPSGKLFF.

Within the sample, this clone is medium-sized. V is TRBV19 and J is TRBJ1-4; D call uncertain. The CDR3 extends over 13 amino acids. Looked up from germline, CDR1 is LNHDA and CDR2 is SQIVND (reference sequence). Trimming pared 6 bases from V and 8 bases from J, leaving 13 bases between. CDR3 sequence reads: CASRGNSLEKLFF. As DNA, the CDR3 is TGTGCCAGTAGGGGCAACAGCTTAGAAAAACTGTTTTTT.

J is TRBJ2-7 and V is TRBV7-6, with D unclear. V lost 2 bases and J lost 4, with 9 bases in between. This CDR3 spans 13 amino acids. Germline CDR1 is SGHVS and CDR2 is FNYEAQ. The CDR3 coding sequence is TGTGCCAGCAGCTTAAGGTCCGGGTACGAGCAGTACTTC. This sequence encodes CASSLRSGYEQYF.

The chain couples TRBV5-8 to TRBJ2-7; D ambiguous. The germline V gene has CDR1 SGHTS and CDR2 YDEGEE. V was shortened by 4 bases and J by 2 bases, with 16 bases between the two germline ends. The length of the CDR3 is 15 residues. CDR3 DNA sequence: TGTGCCAGCAGCCCGCGGACGGAACCGACCTACGAGCAGTACTTC. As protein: CASSPRTEPTYEQYF.

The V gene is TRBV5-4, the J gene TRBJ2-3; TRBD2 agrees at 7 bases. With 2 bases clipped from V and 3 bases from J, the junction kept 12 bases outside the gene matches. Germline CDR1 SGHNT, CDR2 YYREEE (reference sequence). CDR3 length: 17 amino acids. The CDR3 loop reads CASSFPSGGRGTDTQYF. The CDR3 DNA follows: TGTGCCAGCAGCTTCCCTTCGGGCGGGAGAGGGACAGATACGCAGTATTTT.

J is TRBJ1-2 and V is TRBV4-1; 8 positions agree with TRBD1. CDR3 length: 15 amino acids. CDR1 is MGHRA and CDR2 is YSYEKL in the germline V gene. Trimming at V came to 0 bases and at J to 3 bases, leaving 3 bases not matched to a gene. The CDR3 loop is CASSQEGTGYYGYTF. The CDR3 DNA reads TGCGCCAGCAGCCAAGAGGGGACAGGCTACTATGGCTACACCTTC.

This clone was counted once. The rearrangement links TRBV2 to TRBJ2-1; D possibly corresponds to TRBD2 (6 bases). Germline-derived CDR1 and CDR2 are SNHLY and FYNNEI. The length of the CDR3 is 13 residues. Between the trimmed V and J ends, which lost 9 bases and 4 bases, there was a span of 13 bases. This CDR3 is CARAPEGYNEQFF. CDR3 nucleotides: TGTGCCAGGGCCCCGGAGGGGTACAATGAGCAGTTCTTC.

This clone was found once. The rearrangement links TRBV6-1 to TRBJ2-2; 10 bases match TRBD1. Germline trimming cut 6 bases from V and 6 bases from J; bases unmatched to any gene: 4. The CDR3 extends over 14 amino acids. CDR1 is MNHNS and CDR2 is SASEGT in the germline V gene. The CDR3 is CASSGTGEAGELFF. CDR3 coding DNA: TGTGCCAGCAGCGGGACAGGGGAGGCCGGGGAGCTGTTTTTT.

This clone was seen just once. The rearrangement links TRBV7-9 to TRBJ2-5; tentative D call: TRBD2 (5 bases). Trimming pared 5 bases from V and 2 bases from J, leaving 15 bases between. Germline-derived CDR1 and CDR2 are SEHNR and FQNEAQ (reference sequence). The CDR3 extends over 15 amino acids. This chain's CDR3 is CASSPRVAGQETQYF. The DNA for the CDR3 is TGTGCCAGCAGCCCGCGGGTAGCTGGGCAAGAGACCCAGTACTTC.